Here is one T cell receptor (beta chain) with its context. V was shortened by 3 bases and J by 9 bases, with 15 bases between the two germline ends. The V gene's germline CDR1 is ENHRY and CDR2 SYGVKD. The CDR3 covers 15 residues. This record belongs to a study of molecular identifiers for immune sequencing clone quantification. Study at large: Across replicate runs, RNA obtained from approximately 20,000 or 100,000 naive CD8 cells was divided into five, with four undergoing sequencing.

Libraries used 20,000 to 1,000,000 sorted naive CD8 T cells and 10%, 30% or 50% RNA input. Sorting recovered naive CD8 T cells on a CD8+CD4-CCR7+CD45RA+ profile. Listed TCR primers, together with previously described methods, were used for the bulk TCR libraries. TCRdb reprocessed the PCR reads via MiXCR and lists one record per CDR3 protein. This table has 300,000 to 350,000 distinct CDR3 sequences, around 21% appearing once. The sequenced material came from naive CD8+ T cells from blood, with Jurkat cell RNA spiked in. Subset: FACS-sorted CD8+CD4-CCR7+CD45RA+ naive T cells. The source is a human donor in good health. Some libraries in this study had Jurkat cell RNA spiked in. The chain employs TRBV10-3 and TRBJ2-6; the D gene is possibly TRBD2 (5 bases). CDR3 sequence: CAISEQRVTNNVLTF. In DNA, the CDR3 is TGTGCCATCAGTGAACAGAGGGTTACGAACAACGTCCTGACTTTC.